A single sample gave rise to the 13 T cell receptor beta chains below, sequenced in a study of blood T cells in healthy people across ages. The authors ran a second PCR of about 6 to 11 cycles using a sample-barcoded 5' primer and a J-beta primer mix. Each CDR3 protein gets one entry after TCRdb re-called the 5' RACE reads with MiXCR. Of roughly 800,000 distinct CDR3 sequences listed, 55% to 75% are singletons. The sequenced material came from blood. The receptors originated from a man aged 25-45 years in good health.

The rearrangement links TRBV6-2 or TRBV6-3 to TRBJ2-5; D call uncertain. The V gene's germline CDR1 is MNHEY and CDR2 SVGEGT. The CDR3 totals 14 residues. Trimming shortened V by 6 bases and J by 0 bases, and 11 bases separated the two germline ends. CDR3 sequence reads: CASSVAADQETQYF. The CDR3 DNA reads as TGTGCCAGCAGCGTCGCGGCAGACCAAGAGACCCAGTACTTC.

V usage is TRBV18 and J usage is TRBJ2-4; 7 nucleotides agree with TRBD2. The tail of the sequence fits TRBJ2-7 better, so the J call may be wrong. The CDR3 loop spans 14 amino acids. CDR1 is KGHSH, CDR2 LQKENI, per germline. The CDR3 protein is CASSLGRGSHEQYF. CDR3 in DNA: TGTGCCAGCTCACTGGGGAGGGGTTCCCACGAGCAGTACTTC.

The gene calls are TRBV6-5 and TRBJ2-7; D unclear. V lost 2 bases, J lost 2 bases, and 16 bases lay in between. The CDR3 totals 16 residues. Germline V gene lookup returns CDR1 MNHEY and CDR2 SVGAGI. The CDR3 DNA reads TGTGCCAGCAGTTACCTAAACCGGACCCGCACCTACGAGCAGTACTTC. Translating it yields CASSYLNRTRTYEQYF.

A remark on this clonotype: The junction differs from germline at one of its ends, possibly a read error. V is TRBV24-1 and J is TRBJ1-2, with D hard to call. The CDR3 is 15 residues long. Germline V gene lookup returns CDR1 KGHDR and CDR2 SFDVKD. CDR3 sequence (DNA): TGTGCCACCAGTGGTTTGCGCGCAGTTCACTATGGCTACACCTTC. It yields the protein CATSGLRAVHYGYTF.

This clonotype occurred a few times. V usage is TRBV29-1 and J usage is TRBJ1-2, with TRBD1 as a possible D gene (6 bases). V was pared by 2 bases and J by 8 bases, with 12 bases between. Germline assignment: CDR1 SQVTM and CDR2 ANQGSEA. This CDR3 has 12 residues. As DNA, the CDR3 is TGCAGCGTTGAATACGACAGGAGCGGCTACACCTTC. Amino acid sequence: CSVEYDRSGYTF.

In this sample, this clonotype turned up a few times. V usage is TRBV12-3 or TRBV12-4 and J usage is TRBJ2-3; 7 bases are shared with TRBD2. V lost 8 bases and J lost 6; bases outside the gene matches: 14. The CDR3 consists of 15 residues. The CDR3 loop reads CASDGVTGGGDTQYF. DNA of the CDR3: TGTGCCAGCGACGGGGTAACGGGAGGCGGGGATACGCAGTATTTT.

The chain joins TRBV2 to TRBJ2-7; D is unresolved. This CDR3 region has 13 residues. The V end was cut by 9 bases, the J end by 0 bases, with 12 bases between. Looked up from germline, CDR1 is SNHLY and CDR2 is FYNNEI. As DNA, the CDR3 is TGTGCCAGTACCGGCGGATACTCCTACGAGCAGTACTTC. Translating gives CASTGGYSYEQYF.

V is TRBV15 and J is TRBJ2-7, with 10 bases fitting TRBD1. Germline CDR1 reads LNHNV; CDR2 reads YYDKDF (reference sequence). V gave up 0 bases and J gave up 6 bases; unmatched junction bases: 5. The CDR3 runs 15 residues. The CDR3 sequence: CATSRDKGQGCEQYF. CDR3 nucleotides: TGTGCCACCAGCAGAGATAAGGGACAGGGGTGCGAGCAGTACTTC.

This clonotype occurred a few times. For the CDR3, the DNA is TGTGCCACGAGTCGTCGGACCCCCTACGAGCAGTACTTC. Residues: CATSRRTPYEQYF. The chain links TRBV7-9 to TRBJ2-7; D unclear. Trimming pared 10 bases from V and 2 bases from J, leaving 15 bases between. Per the germline V gene, CDR1 is SEHNR and CDR2 is FQNEAQ (reference sequence). CDR3 length: 13 amino acids.

The chain has TRBV25-1 and TRBJ2-2, with a weak D call TRBD1 (5 bases). The ends were cut back, 1 base at V and 5 bases at J, with 20 bases in the middle. Germline values: CDR1 MGHDK, CDR2 SYGVNS. The CDR3 consists of 18 residues. CDR3 nucleotide sequence: TGTGCCAGCAGTGAATGGTTAGGGCAGGGCTCTGAAACCGGGGAGCTGTTTTTT. This codes for CASSEWLGQGSETGELFF.

This clonotype was observed a few times. The chain has TRBV6-2 or TRBV6-3 and TRBJ2-1; D is uncertain. The CDR3 loop spans 15 amino acids. The V gene lost 7 bases and the J gene lost 2 bases, with 15 bases spanning the gap. Germline loops: CDR1 MNHEY, CDR2 SVGEGT. The CDR3: CASTLVVGTYNEQFF. The CDR3 DNA follows: TGTGCCAGCACCCTCGTGGTTGGCACCTACAATGAGCAGTTCTTC.

This chain links TRBV20-1 with TRBJ2-5; tentatively, D is TRBD1 (5 bases). With 4 bases removed from V and 5 bases from J, the gap between germline ends came to 20 bases. CDR3 length: 15 amino acids. Per germline, CDR1 DFQATT and CDR2 SNEGSKA (reference sequence). In DNA, the CDR3 is TGCAGTGCTAAGGGGCCCTGGGGTGGCATCGAGACCCAGTACTTC. Residues: CSAKGPWGGIETQYF.

The chain couples TRBV10-3 to TRBJ1-1; tentative D call: TRBD1 (5 bases). V was pared by 7 bases and J by 3 bases, with 21 bases between. CDR3 length: 16 amino acids. CDR1 and CDR2 from the germline V gene are ENHRY and SYGVKD. CDR3: CAINGRPGGTDTEAFF. The CDR3 nucleotides are TGTGCCATCAACGGCCGCCCGGGGGGTACGGACACTGAAGCTTTCTTT.